One and the same sample provided the 19 T cell receptor beta chains below, sequenced in a study of Ad26.COV2.S vaccination and SARS-CoV-2 variants. Method: immunoSEQ multiplex PCR; TCRdb's copy keeps in-frame clones and lacks some. The sample holds more than 400,000 clones; about 90% are singletons and the top ten take more than 1.5%. Described treatment: around 19 received Ad26.COV2.S at low or high dose, single or two shots; a few received placebo; per-sample allocation not given. Sample collection was performed on day 63 after the first vaccine or placebo injection. Sequenced material: peripheral blood, taken in a trial of Ad26.COV2.S vaccine versus placebo. Receptors originate from a person between 18 and 60 years old who received the Ad26.COV2.S COVID-19 vaccine or a placebo.

The V call is TRBV29-1, the J call TRBJ2-7, with TRBD1 matching 8 bases. The length of the CDR3 is 13 residues. V was clipped by 3 bases and J by 5 bases; unmatched bases: 6. Germline CDR1 SQVTM, CDR2 ANQGSEA. The CDR3 nucleotides are TGCAGCGTTGATGGGACAGGTACCCACGAGCAGTACTTC. Its translation: CSVDGTGTHEQYF.

This chain links TRBV19 with TRBJ1-2, with D perhaps TRBD1 (6 bases). Per germline, CDR1 LNHDA and CDR2 SQIVND (reference sequence). The CDR3 covers 14 residues. The ends were cut back, 3 bases at V and 4 bases at J, with 12 bases in the middle. The CDR3 loop reads CASSILPGAYGYTF. CDR3 bases: TGTGCCAGTAGTATCCTACCAGGGGCCTATGGCTACACCTTC.

The V gene is TRBV19, the J gene TRBJ1-1, with D possibly being TRBD1 (5 bases). The germline V gene encodes CDR1 LNHDA and CDR2 SQIVND (reference sequence). The V end was cut by 1 base, the J end by 1 base, with 13 bases between. The CDR3 consists of 16 residues. CDR3 in amino acids: CASSIVARVGNTEAFF. CDR3 nucleotides: TGTGCCAGTAGTATAGTAGCCAGGGTAGGGAACACTGAAGCTTTCTTT.

The chain employs TRBV7-9 and TRBJ2-7, with D possibly being TRBD2 (6 bases). Trimming removed 8 bases at V and 0 bases at J, with 11 bases between. The germline V gene encodes CDR1 SEHNR and CDR2 FQNEAQ (reference sequence). CDR3 size: 13 residues. The DNA for the CDR3 is TGTGCCAGCCGGGACTGGGTCTCCTACGAGCAGTACTTC. It encodes CASRDWVSYEQYF.

The rearrangement joins TRBV2 to TRBJ2-1; 7 bases match TRBD1. Germline CDR1 and CDR2: SNHLY and FYNNEI. CDR3 length: 16 amino acids. The V and J ends lost 4 bases and 3 bases, in that order; junction bases with no gene match: 9. CDR3 sequence: CASSGSGQAHYNEQFF. Here the CDR3 DNA reads TGTGCCAGCAGTGGTTCCGGACAGGCCCACTACAATGAGCAGTTCTTC.

The gene calls are TRBV10-3 and TRBJ1-2; TRBD1 agrees at 8 bases. The CDR3 runs 15 residues. CDR1 and CDR2 from the germline V gene are ENHRY and SYGVKD. After removal of 3 bases from V and 6 bases from J, the junction contained 9 bases not matched to a gene. The CDR3 DNA reads TGTGCCATCAGTGACTCAGGGGGCGTCTTGGATGGCTACACCTTC. Amino acid sequence: CAISDSGGVLDGYTF.

This clone is a singleton in its sample. The CDR3 is CASSLRSGTGSSYEQYF. CDR3 nucleotide sequence: TGTGCCAGCAGCCTACGGTCGGGGACGGGGAGCTCCTACGAGCAGTACTTC. The rearrangement joins TRBV14 to TRBJ2-7, with D possibly being TRBD1 or TRBD2 (5 bases each). The V end was cut by 4 bases, the J end by 0 bases, with 19 bases between. The CDR3 length is 17 residues. Germline lookup yields CDR1 SGHDN and CDR2 FVKESK.

The rearrangement joins TRBV3-1 (or the pseudogene TRBV3-2) to TRBJ2-3; D is ambiguous. Germline-derived CDR1 and CDR2 are LGHDT and YNNKEL (reference sequence). The CDR3 is 12 amino acids. Deletions cut 0 bases from V and 8 bases from J, with 6 bases between. The CDR3 DNA sequence: TGTGCCAGCAGCCAAGACGAACGTACGCAGTATTTT. Amino acid sequence: CASSQDERTQYF.

V gene TRBV7-9 combines with J gene TRBJ1-2, with D maybe TRBD1 (5 bases). Germline values: CDR1 SEHNR, CDR2 FQNEAQ (reference sequence). With 1 base removed from V and 10 bases from J, the gap between germline ends came to 13 bases. This CDR3 is built from 13 residues. CDR3 sequence: CASSLEVEGNYTF. CDR3 in DNA: TGTGCCAGCAGCTTAGAGGTTGAGGGGAACTACACCTTC.

J is TRBJ2-4 and V is TRBV19; 7 bases are a match to TRBD2. Germline values: CDR1 LNHDA, CDR2 SQIVND (reference sequence). Trimming took 5 bases from V and 1 from J; bases not matched to a gene: 8. The CDR3 totals 16 residues. The DNA of the CDR3 is TGTGCCAGTAGTCGTCCCGCGGGAGCGGCCAAAAACATTCAGTACTTC. Its protein product is CASSRPAGAAKNIQYF. The whole variable domain, remainder taken from reference TRBV19 and TRBJ2-4, is DGGITQSPKYLFRKEGQNVTLSCEQNLNHDAMYWYRQDPGQGLRLIYYSQIVNDFQKGDIAEGYSVSREKKESFPLTVTSAQKNPTAFYLCASSRPAGAAKNIQYFGAGTRLSVL.

V is TRBV5-5 and J is TRBJ1-1; TRBD1 agrees at 7 bases. Per the germline V gene, CDR1 is SGHKS and CDR2 is YYEKEE (reference sequence). V lost 5 bases to trimming and J lost 2 bases; unmatched junction nucleotides: 6. This CDR3 comprises 14 residues. This CDR3 reads CASRSRDSNTEAFF. CDR3 in DNA: TGTGCCAGCAGATCCCGGGACAGTAACACTGAAGCTTTCTTT.

This clone was seen a handful of times. V usage is TRBV6-6 and J usage is TRBJ2-7, with TRBD2 matching 9 bases. V dropped 6 bases and J dropped 0; count of bases not matched to a gene: 9. The CDR3 runs to 16 residues. Germline V gene data show CDR1 as MNHNY and CDR2 as SVGAGI (reference sequence). The CDR3 DNA sequence: TGTGCCAGCAGCCCCCCCAAGCGGGGGGACTCCTACGAGCAGTACTTC. Protein sequence: CASSPPKRGDSYEQYF.

The chain links TRBV13 to TRBJ1-3; 9 bases align to TRBD1. This CDR3 region has 17 residues. The ends lost 5 bases at V and 0 bases at J; junction bases unmatched: 8. CDR1 is PRHDT and CDR2 is FYEKMQ in the germline V gene (reference sequence). As DNA, the CDR3 is TGTGCCAGCAGCGACCGGACAGGGGATTCCTCTGGAAACACCATATATTTT. Amino acids: CASSDRTGDSSGNTIYF.

The chain combines TRBV4-3 with TRBJ1-1, with D maybe TRBD1 (6 bases). V was trimmed by 0 bases and J by 5 bases, leaving 13 bases between them. The germline gives CDR1 LGHNA, CDR2 YSLEER. The CDR3 is 15 amino acids. Here the CDR3 DNA reads TGCGCCAGCAGCCAAGATCGGGGGGCGGTTACTGAAGCTTTCTTT. Translated, it gives CASSQDRGAVTEAFF.

The chain uses TRBV4-1 and TRBJ1-4; possible D gene TRBD1, 5 bases. Germline V gives CDR1 MGHRA, CDR2 YSYEKL. This CDR3 comprises 15 residues. Trimming stripped 4 bases from V and 8 bases from J, with 17 bases between. The CDR3 loop reads CASSLSRGTGEKLFF. In DNA form, the CDR3 reads TGCGCCAGCAGCCTTTCCCGGGGGACGGGCGAAAAACTGTTTTTT.

The V and J genes are TRBV19 and TRBJ2-7, with D perhaps TRBD1 (6 bases). This CDR3 spans 14 amino acids. From germline, CDR1 is LNHDA and CDR2 SQIVND (reference sequence). Trimming took off 4 bases at V and 5 bases at J, with 15 bases between the two ends. The CDR3 spells CASSTSTGIHEQYF. The DNA for the CDR3 is TGTGCCAGTAGTACGAGCACAGGGATCCACGAGCAGTACTTC.

The chain joins TRBV9 to TRBJ2-2; possibly TRBD2 for D (5 bases). Trimming shortened V by 4 bases and J by 4 bases, and 11 bases separated the two germline ends. This CDR3 has 14 amino acids. Germline CDR1 and CDR2: SGDLS and YYNGEE. The CDR3 spells CASSRRWGTGELFF. Here the CDR3 DNA reads TGTGCCAGCAGCCGGAGGTGGGGCACCGGGGAGCTGTTTTTT.

The chain has TRBV4-3 and TRBJ1-2, with TRBD1 matching over 8 bases. The CDR3 totals 15 residues. Germline V gives CDR1 LGHNA, CDR2 YSLEER. Trimming at V came to 3 bases and at J to 4 bases, leaving 7 bases not matched to a gene. The CDR3 DNA sequence: TGCGCCAGCAGCCAGCAACCAGGGGGCATCTATGGCTACACCTTC. This translates into CASSQQPGGIYGYTF.

The V and J genes are TRBV18 and TRBJ2-7; the D is unclear. The CDR3 runs 17 residues. From germline, CDR1 is KGHSH and CDR2 LQKENI. Trimming took off 0 bases at V and 6 bases at J, with 21 bases between the two ends. This CDR3 is CASSPPLVIRSSREQYF. CDR3 coding DNA: TGTGCCAGCTCACCACCGTTGGTAATAAGGTCCTCCCGCGAGCAGTACTTC.